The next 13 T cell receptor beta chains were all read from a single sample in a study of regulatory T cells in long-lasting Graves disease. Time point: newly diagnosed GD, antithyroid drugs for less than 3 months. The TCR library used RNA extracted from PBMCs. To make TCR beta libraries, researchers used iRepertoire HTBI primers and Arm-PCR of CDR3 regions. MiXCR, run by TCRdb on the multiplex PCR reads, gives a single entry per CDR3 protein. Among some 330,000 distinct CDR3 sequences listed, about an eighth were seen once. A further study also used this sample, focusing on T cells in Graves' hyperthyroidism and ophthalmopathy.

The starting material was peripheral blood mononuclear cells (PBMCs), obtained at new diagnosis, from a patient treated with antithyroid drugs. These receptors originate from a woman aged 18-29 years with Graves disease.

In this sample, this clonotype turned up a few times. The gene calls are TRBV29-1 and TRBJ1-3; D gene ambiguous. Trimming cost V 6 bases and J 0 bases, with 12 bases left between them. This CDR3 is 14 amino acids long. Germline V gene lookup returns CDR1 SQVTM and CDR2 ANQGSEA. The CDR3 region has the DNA TGCAGCGTGATGGAGCAGTACTCTGGAAACACCATATATTTT. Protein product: CSVMEQYSGNTIYF.

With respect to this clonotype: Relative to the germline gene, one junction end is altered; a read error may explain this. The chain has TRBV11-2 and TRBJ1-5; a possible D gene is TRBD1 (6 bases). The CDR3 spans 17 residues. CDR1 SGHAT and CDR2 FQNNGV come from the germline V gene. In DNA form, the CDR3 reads TGCGCCAGCAGCCAAGGGGGTCAGGGTAAGGTCGGGCAGCCCCAGCATTTT. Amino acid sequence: CASSQGGQGKVGQPQHF.

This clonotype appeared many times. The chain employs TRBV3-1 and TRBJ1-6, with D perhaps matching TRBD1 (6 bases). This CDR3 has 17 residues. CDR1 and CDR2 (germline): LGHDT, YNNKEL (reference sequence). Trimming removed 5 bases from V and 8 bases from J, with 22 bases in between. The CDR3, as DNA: TGTGCCAGCAGCACGATGAGGGGGGGCACAGGTGATTCACCCCTCCACTTT. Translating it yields CASSTMRGGTGDSPLHF. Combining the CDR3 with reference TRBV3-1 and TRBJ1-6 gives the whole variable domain DTAVSQTPKYLVTQMGNDKSIKCEQNLGHDTMYWYKQDSKKFLKIMFSYNNKELIINETVPNRFSPKSPDKAHLNLHINSLELGDSAVYFCASSTMRGGTGDSPLHFGNGTRLTVT.

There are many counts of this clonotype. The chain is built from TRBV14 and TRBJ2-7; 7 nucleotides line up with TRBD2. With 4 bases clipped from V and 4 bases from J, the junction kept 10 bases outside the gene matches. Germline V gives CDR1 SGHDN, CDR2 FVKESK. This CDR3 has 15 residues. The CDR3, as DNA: TGTGCCAGCAGCCCCGGCTCTGGGACTATTTACGAGCAGTACTTC. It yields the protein CASSPGSGTIYEQYF.

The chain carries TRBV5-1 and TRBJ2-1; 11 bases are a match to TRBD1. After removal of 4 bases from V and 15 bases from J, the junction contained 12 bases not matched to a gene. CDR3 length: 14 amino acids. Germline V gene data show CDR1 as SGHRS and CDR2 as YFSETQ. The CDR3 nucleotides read TGCGCCAGCAGCCTGGGACAGGGGGTCGGTTGGTGGTTCTTC. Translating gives CASSLGQGVGWWFF.

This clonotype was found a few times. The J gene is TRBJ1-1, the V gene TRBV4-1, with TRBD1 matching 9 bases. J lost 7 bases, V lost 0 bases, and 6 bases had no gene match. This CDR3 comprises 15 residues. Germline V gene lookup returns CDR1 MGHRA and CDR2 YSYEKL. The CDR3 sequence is CASSQDPTGGIEAFF. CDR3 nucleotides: TGCGCCAGCAGCCAAGACCCTACAGGGGGCATTGAAGCTTTCTTT.

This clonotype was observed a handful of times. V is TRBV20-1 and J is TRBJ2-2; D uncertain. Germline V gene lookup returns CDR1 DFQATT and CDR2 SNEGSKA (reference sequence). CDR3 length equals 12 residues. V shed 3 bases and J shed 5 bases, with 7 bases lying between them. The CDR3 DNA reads TGCAGTGCTAGTTGGAAGACCGGGGAGCTGTTTTTT. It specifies CSASWKTGELFF.

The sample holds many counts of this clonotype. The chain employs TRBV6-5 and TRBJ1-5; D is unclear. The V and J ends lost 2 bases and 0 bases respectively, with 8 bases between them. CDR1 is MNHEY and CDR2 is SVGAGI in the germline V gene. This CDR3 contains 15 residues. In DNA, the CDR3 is TGTGCCAGCAGTTACGGACCACTTAGCAATCAGCCCCAGCATTTT. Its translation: CASSYGPLSNQPQHF.

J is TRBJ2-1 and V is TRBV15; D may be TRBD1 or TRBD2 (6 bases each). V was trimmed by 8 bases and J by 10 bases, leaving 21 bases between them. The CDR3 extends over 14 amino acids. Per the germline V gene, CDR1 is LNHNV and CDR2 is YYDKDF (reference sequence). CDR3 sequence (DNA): TGTGCCACCGGGGGCGAGCGGGTGATATCGGAGCAGTTCTTC. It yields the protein CATGGERVISEQFF.

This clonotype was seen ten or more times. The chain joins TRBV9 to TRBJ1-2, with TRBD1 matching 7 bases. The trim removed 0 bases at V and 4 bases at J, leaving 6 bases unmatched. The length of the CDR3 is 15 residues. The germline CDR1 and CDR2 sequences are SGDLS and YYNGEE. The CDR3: CASSVGGGGSYGYTF. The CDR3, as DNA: TGTGCCAGCAGCGTAGGAGGGGGCGGATCCTATGGCTACACCTTC.

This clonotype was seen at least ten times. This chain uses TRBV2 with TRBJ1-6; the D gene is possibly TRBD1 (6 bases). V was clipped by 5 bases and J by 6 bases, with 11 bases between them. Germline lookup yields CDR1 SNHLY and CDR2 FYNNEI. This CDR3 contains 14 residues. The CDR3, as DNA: TGTGCCAGCAGTCGTACAGGGTTTAATTCACCCCTCCACTTT. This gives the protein CASSRTGFNSPLHF.

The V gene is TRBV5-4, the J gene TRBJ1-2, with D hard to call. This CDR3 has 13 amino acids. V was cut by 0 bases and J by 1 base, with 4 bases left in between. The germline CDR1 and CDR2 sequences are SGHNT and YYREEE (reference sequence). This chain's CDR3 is CASSLVDNYGYTF. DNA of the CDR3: TGTGCCAGCAGCTTGGTAGATAACTATGGCTACACCTTC.

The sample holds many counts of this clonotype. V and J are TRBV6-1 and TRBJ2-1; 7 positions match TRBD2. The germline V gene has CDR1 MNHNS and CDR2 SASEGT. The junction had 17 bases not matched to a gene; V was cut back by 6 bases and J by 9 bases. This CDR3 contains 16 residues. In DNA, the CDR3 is TGTGCCAGCAGGGAGTGGGAGGGGCGGGGCCGGGGTGAGCAGTTCTTC. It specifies CASREWEGRGRGEQFF.